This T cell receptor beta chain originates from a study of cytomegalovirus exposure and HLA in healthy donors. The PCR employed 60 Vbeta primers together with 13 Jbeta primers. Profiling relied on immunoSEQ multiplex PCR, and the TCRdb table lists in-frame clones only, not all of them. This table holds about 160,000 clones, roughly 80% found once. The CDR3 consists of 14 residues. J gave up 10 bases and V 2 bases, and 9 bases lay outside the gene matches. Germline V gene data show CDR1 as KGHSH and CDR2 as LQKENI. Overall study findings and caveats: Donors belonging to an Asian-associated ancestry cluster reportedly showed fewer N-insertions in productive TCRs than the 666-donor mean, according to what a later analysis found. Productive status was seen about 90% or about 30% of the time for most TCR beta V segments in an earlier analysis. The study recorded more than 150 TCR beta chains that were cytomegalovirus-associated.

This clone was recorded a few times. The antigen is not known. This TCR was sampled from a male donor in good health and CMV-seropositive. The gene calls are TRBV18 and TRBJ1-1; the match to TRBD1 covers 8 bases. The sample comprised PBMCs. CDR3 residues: CASSPETDTGGAFF. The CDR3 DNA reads TGTGCCAGCTCACCAGAAACCGACACAGGGGGAGCTTTCTTT.